This T cell receptor beta chain was profiled in a study of blood T cell repertoires in COVID-19. Background on the study: The United States, Italy and Spain were the sources of the acute and convalescent COVID-19 samples. PBMCs, B-cell-depleted T cells, or T cells were the source of the cDNA or gDNA that made up the material.

V trimming: 0 bases; J trimming: 10 bases; junction bases outside the gene matches: 5. The CDR3 consists of 15 residues. Germline V gene lookup returns CDR1 SEHNR and CDR2 FQNEAQ (reference sequence). The assay was immunoSEQ multiplex PCR, and TCRdb's table has in-frame clones only and misses some. This sample has around 81,000 clones, with roughly four fifths found just once. Specimen: peripheral blood. This receptor was identified in a human donor in a cohort sampled during active COVID-19. The rearrangement uses TRBV7-9 and TRBJ1-6; TRBD1 agrees at 8 bases. The CDR3 sequence: CASSLARTGNSPLHF. CDR3 sequence (DNA): TGTGCCAGCAGCTTAGCCCGGACAGGGAACTCACCCCTCCACTTT.